These 12 T cell receptor beta chains share one sample of origin, sequenced in a study of blood T cell repertoires in COVID-19 (dated by TCRdb to 2020 to 2021). The library was generated by the immunoSEQ multiplex PCR assay. TCRdb limited this immuneACCESS table to in-frame rearrangements with V and J called. A share of clones is missing; checked studies link under half to unresolved V genes, and the rest is unexplained. For this sample the table gives 150,000 to 200,000 clones, of which around 82% were detected only once. In total, the top ten clones hold approximately 4.7% of the sample. The sequenced sample was PBMCs or T cells enriched from blood (not recorded which). These receptors were taken from a woman aged 55-70 years with acute COVID-19.

This chain connects TRBV10-3 to TRBJ1-6, with 9 positions matching TRBD1. The CDR3 length is 15 residues. CDR1 is ENHRY and CDR2 is SYGVKD in the germline V gene. The V segment lost 6 bases and the J segment 5 bases; nucleotides outside the gene matches: 5. DNA for the CDR3: TGTGCCATCAGAGGGACAGGGAGCGATAATTCACCCCTCCACTTT. This encodes CAIRGTGSDNSPLHF.

The V gene is TRBV27, the J gene TRBJ1-5, with D possibly TRBD1 on 5 matching bases. V gave up 5 bases and J gave up 6 bases, with 20 bases separating them. This CDR3 has 16 residues. The germline CDR1 and CDR2 sequences are MNHEY and SMNVEV (reference sequence). CDR3 sequence reads: CASSPYPQGGRQPQHF. The CDR3 DNA sequence: TGTGCCAGCAGTCCATATCCGCAGGGCGGACGTCAGCCCCAGCATTTT.

This clone was counted many times. This chain joins TRBV2 and TRBJ1-6; D gene ambiguous. V lost 8 bases and J 4 bases, leaving 9 bases between the germline ends. The CDR3 consists of 13 residues. Germline V gene sequence: CDR1 SNHLY, CDR2 FYNNEI. In nucleotides, the CDR3 is TGTGCCAGCTCCGAACAGTATAATTCACCCCTCCACTTT. Its translation is CASSEQYNSPLHF.

This clone has a single count. This sequence joins TRBV23-1 and TRBJ2-5, with 7 bases fitting TRBD2. TRBV23-1 is designated an ORF whose function remains uncertain. The trim removed 7 bases at V and 5 bases at J, leaving 13 bases unmatched. The CDR3 covers 15 residues. The CDR3: CASTEGPGRRETQYF. CDR3 DNA: TGCGCCAGCACCGAAGGACCCGGGAGGCGGGAGACCCAGTACTTC.

The gene calls are TRBV3-1 (or the pseudogene TRBV3-2) and TRBJ2-2, with D hard to call. V lost 0 bases to trimming and J lost 8 bases, with 7 bases between them. CDR1 is LGHDT, CDR2 YNNKEL, per germline (reference sequence). The CDR3 loop spans 13 amino acids. The CDR3, as DNA: TGTGCCAGCAGCCAAGAGTTGACAGGGGAGCTGTTTTTT. As protein: CASSQELTGELFF.

V usage is TRBV5-1 and J usage is TRBJ2-1, with D tentatively TRBD2 (5 bases). Between the trimmed V and J ends, which lost 3 bases and 5 bases, there was a span of 12 bases. The CDR3 runs to 14 residues. The germline CDR1 and CDR2 sequences are SGHRS and YFSETQ. CDR3 in DNA: TGCGCCAGCAGCTCCCATCCGGGAAACAATGAGCAGTTCTTC. Amino acid sequence: CASSSHPGNNEQFF.

This chain links TRBV19 with TRBJ2-5, with D perhaps TRBD2 (6 bases). Between the trimmed V and J ends, which lost 3 bases and 2 bases, there was a span of 13 bases. The CDR3 runs to 15 residues. Germline V gene data show CDR1 as LNHDA and CDR2 as SQIVND (reference sequence). The CDR3 DNA is TGTGCCAGTAGTATTAGTGGGAGGTCTCAAGAGACCCAGTACTTC. It encodes CASSISGRSQETQYF.

The gene calls are TRBV5-5 and TRBJ1-2; 8 nucleotides agree with TRBD1. J lost 4 bases, V lost 2 bases, and 7 bases had no gene match. Germline V CDR1 and CDR2: SGHKS, YYEKEE (reference sequence). CDR3 length: 15 residues. DNA of the CDR3: TGTGCCAGCAGCTTAGACAGGGGCGTTCTCTATGGCTACACCTTC. Amino acid sequence: CASSLDRGVLYGYTF.

V usage is TRBV18 and J usage is TRBJ1-3; 7 positions match TRBD1. The CDR3 totals 14 residues. V shed 1 base and J 4 bases; nucleotides not matched to a gene: 1. Germline V lookup: CDR1 KGHSH, CDR2 LQKENI. CDR3 coding DNA: TGTGCCAGCTCACCACAGGGACAGGGAAACACCATATATTTT. The encoded protein is CASSPQGQGNTIYF.

V is TRBV9 and J is TRBJ2-1; perhaps TRBD1 as D (6 bases). The CDR3 loop spans 15 amino acids. Trimming stripped 3 bases from V and 0 bases from J, with 10 bases between. Germline V gene sequence: CDR1 SGDLS, CDR2 YYNGEE. CDR3 nucleotides: TGTGCCAGCAGCGCCACAGGGAGCTCCTACAATGAGCAGTTCTTC. Translating it yields CASSATGSSYNEQFF.

The J gene is TRBJ2-7, the V gene TRBV11-3; the D gene is possibly TRBD2 (7 bases). The CDR3 consists of 14 residues. CDR1 SGHNT and CDR2 YENEEA come from the germline V gene. V lost 4 bases and J 1 base, leaving 11 bases between the germline ends. The CDR3 DNA reads TGTGCCAGCAGCTCTGGGGGGGCGTCCTACGAGCAGTACTTC. Its translation is CASSSGGASYEQYF.

The gene calls are TRBV7-2 and TRBJ2-6; no firm D call. Trimming took off 5 bases at V and 0 bases at J, with 8 bases between the two ends. Germline V CDR1 and CDR2: SGHTA, FQGNSA. The CDR3 is made up of 15 amino acids. The CDR3 here is CASSVTGSGANVLTF. CDR3 nucleotide sequence: TGTGCCAGCAGCGTTACCGGCTCTGGGGCCAACGTCCTGACTTTC.